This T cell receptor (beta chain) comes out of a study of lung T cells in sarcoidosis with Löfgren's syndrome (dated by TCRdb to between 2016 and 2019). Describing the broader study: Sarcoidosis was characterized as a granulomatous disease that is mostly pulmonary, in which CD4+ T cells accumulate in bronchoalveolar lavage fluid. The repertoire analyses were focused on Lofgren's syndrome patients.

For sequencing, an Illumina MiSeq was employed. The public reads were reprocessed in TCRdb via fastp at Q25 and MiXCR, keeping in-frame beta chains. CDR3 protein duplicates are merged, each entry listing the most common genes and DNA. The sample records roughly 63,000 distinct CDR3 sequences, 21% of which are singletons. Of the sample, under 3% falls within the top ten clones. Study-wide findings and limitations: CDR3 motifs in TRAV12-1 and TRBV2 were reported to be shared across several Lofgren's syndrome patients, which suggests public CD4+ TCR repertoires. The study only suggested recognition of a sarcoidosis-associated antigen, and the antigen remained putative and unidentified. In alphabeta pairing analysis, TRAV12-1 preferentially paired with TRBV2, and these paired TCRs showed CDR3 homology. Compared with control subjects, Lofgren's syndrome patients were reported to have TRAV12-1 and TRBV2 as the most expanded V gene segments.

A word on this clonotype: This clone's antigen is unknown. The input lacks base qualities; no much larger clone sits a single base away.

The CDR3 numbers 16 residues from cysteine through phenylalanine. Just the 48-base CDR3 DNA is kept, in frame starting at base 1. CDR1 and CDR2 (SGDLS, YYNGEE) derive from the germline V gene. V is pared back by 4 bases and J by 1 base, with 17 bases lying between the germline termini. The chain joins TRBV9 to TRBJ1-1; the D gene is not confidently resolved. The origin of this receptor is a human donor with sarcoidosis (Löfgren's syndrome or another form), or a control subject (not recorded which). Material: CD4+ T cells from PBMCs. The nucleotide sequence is TGTGCCAGCAGCCCCCGGGCCCTCCCCGCGAACACTGAAGCTTTCTTT. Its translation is CASSPRALPANTEAFF.